This T cell receptor (beta chain) stems from a study of control samples from healthy donors and cancer patients. Germline V gives CDR1 MGHRA, CDR2 YSYEKL. The CDR3 loop spans 14 amino acids. Trimming took 4 bases from V and 5 from J, leaving 11 bases between them. The method was immunoSEQ multiplex PCR; TCRdb's version includes in-frame clones alone and lacks a portion of them. The sample yields roughly 120,000 clones, around 93% seen once. The sample comprised PBMCs. The receptor comes from a man aged 50 to 60 with head and neck cancer. This sequence joins TRBV4-1 and TRBJ2-2; D is possibly TRBD2 (5 bases). This CDR3 reads CASSPPPGTGELFF. CDR3 DNA: TGCGCCAGCAGCCCACCTCCGGGGACCGGGGAGCTGTTTTTT.